These 25 T cell receptor beta chains were sequenced from one sample in a study of blood T cell repertoires in COVID-19. Clones were read by immunoSEQ multiplex PCR, and TCRdb kept only the in-frame ones, dropping some. The sample lists roughly 100,000 clones, approximately 80% occurring once. Specimen: peripheral blood. These receptors all come from a woman aged 60-70 years with acute or convalescent COVID-19.

This clone appeared once. CDR3: CASSLGPAGAEYEQYF. The CDR3 nucleotides are TGCGCCAGCAGCTTGGGGCCGGCGGGGGCGGAATACGAGCAGTACTTC. The chain recombines TRBV5-1 with TRBJ2-7; the D gene is possibly TRBD2 (7 bases). The germline V gene encodes CDR1 SGHRS and CDR2 YFSETQ. Between the trimmed V and J ends, which lost 0 bases and 4 bases, there was a span of 17 bases. There are 16 residues in the CDR3.

This chain uses TRBV19 with TRBJ2-7, with D possibly TRBD1 on 5 matching bases. Between the trimmed V and J ends, which lost 4 bases and 0 bases, there was a span of 19 bases. Germline V gene sequence: CDR1 LNHDA, CDR2 SQIVND (reference sequence). This CDR3 is 17 amino acids long. The chain's CDR3 is CASSKDERGLTSYEQYF. The CDR3 DNA is TGTGCCAGTAGTAAGGACGAAAGGGGCCTAACCTCCTACGAGCAGTACTTC.

V gene TRBV21-1 combines with J gene TRBJ2-2; the table's TRBD2 call for D was not verified on the DNA. TRBV21-1 is a pseudogene segment. The CDR3 has 18 residues. CDR3 DNA: TGTGCCAGCAGCAACAGTAGCGGGGGGGCCTTCGGCACCGGGGAGCTGTTTTTT. As protein: CASSNSSGGAFGTGELFF.

The chain uses TRBV6-5 and TRBJ1-2; 9 bases align to TRBD1. V was pared by 4 bases and J by 7 bases, with 4 bases of the junction left unmatched. This CDR3 is built from 13 residues. Germline CDR1 MNHEY, CDR2 SVGAGI. The CDR3 DNA follows: TGTGCCAGCAGTTTACAGGGGGCGCGTGGCTACACCTTC. It specifies CASSLQGARGYTF.

The V gene is TRBV3-1 (or the pseudogene TRBV3-2), the J gene TRBJ2-1, with TRBD2 matching over 8 bases. The CDR3 loop spans 17 amino acids. Germline CDR1 reads LGHDT; CDR2 reads YNNKEL (reference sequence). V lost 0 bases, J lost 4 bases, and 8 bases stayed unmatched. DNA for the CDR3: TGTGCCAGCAGCCAAGATCGGGCAGCGGGAGAATACAATGAGCAGTTCTTC. This encodes CASSQDRAAGEYNEQFF.

V usage is TRBV5-1 and J usage is TRBJ2-6; possible D gene TRBD1, 6 bases. Germline V CDR1 and CDR2: SGHRS, YFSETQ. This CDR3 region has 16 residues. The V gene lost 7 bases and the J gene lost 0 bases, with 14 bases spanning the gap. The CDR3 region has the DNA TGCGCCAGCGAGTCAGGGGCCAGCTCTGGGGCCAACGTCCTGACTTTC. This sequence encodes CASESGASSGANVLTF.

The chain recombines TRBV6-6 with TRBJ1-2, with D maybe TRBD1 (6 bases). Germline loops: CDR1 MNHNY, CDR2 SVGAGI (reference sequence). The CDR3 loop spans 14 amino acids. Trimming took off 2 bases at V and 6 bases at J, with 13 bases between the two ends. The CDR3: CASSYGTTGNGYTF. DNA of the CDR3: TGTGCCAGCAGTTACGGAACGACAGGAAATGGCTACACCTTC.

The genes are TRBV20-1 and TRBJ2-5; a possible D gene is TRBD2 (6 bases). The germline V and J ends were trimmed by 3 bases and 3 bases, with 8 bases remaining between them. CDR3 length: 12 residues. Germline CDR1 is DFQATT and CDR2 is SNEGSKA (reference sequence). DNA of the CDR3: TGCAGTGCTAGTTCGGGGGAAGAGACCCAGTACTTC. Protein product: CSASSGEETQYF.

The chain is built from TRBV3-1 (or the pseudogene TRBV3-2) and TRBJ1-1; D is uncertain. The CDR3 contains 13 residues. V lost 1 base, J lost 1 base, and 4 bases lay in between. Germline V CDR1 and CDR2: LGHDT, YNNKEL (reference sequence). DNA for the CDR3: TGTGCCAGCAGCCAAGGTCAGAACACTGAAGCTTTCTTT. It is translated as CASSQGQNTEAFF.

The gene calls are TRBV6-1 and TRBJ1-6, with 8 bases matching TRBD1. Germline CDR1 is MNHNS and CDR2 is SASEGT. V was clipped by 2 bases and J by 7 bases; unmatched bases: 4. The CDR3 totals 15 residues. The CDR3 DNA reads TGTGCCAGCAGTGAAAGGACAGGGAGGAATTCACCCCTCCACTTT. Translating gives CASSERTGRNSPLHF.

V is TRBV7-2 and J is TRBJ2-7, with a possible D match to TRBD2 (5 bases). The germline V and J ends were trimmed by 5 bases and 4 bases, with 12 bases remaining between them. The CDR3 length is 13 residues. From germline, CDR1 is SGHTA and CDR2 FQGNSA. CDR3 residues: CASSQPGKYEQYF. The CDR3 DNA reads TGTGCCAGCAGCCAACCCGGGAAGTACGAGCAGTACTTC.

The chain couples TRBV3-1 (or the pseudogene TRBV3-2) to TRBJ2-3; tentatively, D is TRBD1 (6 bases). The length of the CDR3 is 15 residues. V gave up 5 bases and J gave up 0 bases, with 12 bases separating them. Germline assignment: CDR1 LGHDT and CDR2 YNNKEL (reference sequence). CDR3 residues: CASSNRDISTDTQYF. The CDR3 DNA reads as TGTGCCAGCAGCAACCGGGACATTAGCACAGATACGCAGTATTTT.

The rearrangement links TRBV19 to TRBJ1-4; TRBD1 agrees at 9 bases. V lost 2 bases, J lost 0 bases, and 1 base stayed unmatched. The CDR3 length is 16 residues. Germline values: CDR1 LNHDA, CDR2 SQIVND (reference sequence). The CDR3 loop reads CASSIRQGATNEKLFF. The CDR3 DNA reads TGTGCCAGTAGTATAAGACAGGGGGCAACTAATGAAAAACTGTTTTTT.

This chain connects TRBV2 to TRBJ2-5; D is unresolved. The CDR3 is made up of 12 amino acids. Germline CDR1 is SNHLY and CDR2 is FYNNEI. Trimming left V 8 bases short and J 5 bases short, with 12 bases between. CDR3 nucleotide sequence: TGTGCCAGCCAGTACAACGGGGAGACCCAGTACTTC. It yields the protein CASQYNGETQYF. The full variable domain, with the rest looked up from reference TRBV2 and TRBJ2-5, is EPEVTQTPSHQVTQMGQEVILRCVPISNHLYFYWYRQILGQKVEFLVSFYNNEISEKSEIFDDQFSVERPDGSNFTLKIRSTKLEDSAMYFCASQYNGETQYFGPGTRLLVL.

This rearrangement joins TRBV30 to TRBJ1-2; 8 bases align to TRBD1. The germline gives CDR1 GTSNPN, CDR2 SVGIG (reference sequence). CDR3 length: 13 amino acids. V lost 4 bases to trimming and J lost 1 base; unmatched junction nucleotides: 2. CDR3 bases: TGTGCCTGGACAGGGGGCGGTAACTATGGCTACACCTTC. Its protein product is CAWTGGGNYGYTF.

This chain links TRBV20-1 with TRBJ2-3, with no clear D. The germline gives CDR1 DFQATT, CDR2 SNEGSKA (reference sequence). V dropped 5 bases and J dropped 6 bases, with 6 bases sitting between them. The CDR3 has 10 residues. The CDR3 region has the DNA TGCAGTGCTCCTTTGGATACGCAGTATTTT. Translated: CSAPLDTQYF.

This sequence joins TRBV10-2 and TRBJ1-1; tentatively, D is TRBD1 (6 bases). Trimming shortened V by 6 bases and J by 8 bases, and 10 bases separated the two germline ends. Germline-derived CDR1 and CDR2 are WSHSY and SAAADI. The CDR3 totals 11 residues. Written as DNA, the CDR3 is TGCGCCAGCAGGGAGACAGGAGAAGCTTTCTTT. This codes for CASRETGEAFF.

The chain joins TRBV15 to TRBJ2-4; a weak D match, TRBD1 (6 bases). Per germline, CDR1 LNHNV and CDR2 YYDKDF (reference sequence). Trimming took 0 bases from V and 0 from J, leaving 12 bases between them. CDR3 length: 17 residues. For the CDR3, the DNA is TGTGCCACCAGCAGAGAAACAGGGAACCTAGCCAAAAACATTCAGTACTTC. It translates to CATSRETGNLAKNIQYF.

The V and J genes are TRBV5-4 and TRBJ2-3; the match to TRBD2 covers 7 bases. This CDR3 is built from 18 residues. Germline V lookup: CDR1 SGHNT, CDR2 YYREEE (reference sequence). V lost 1 base and J lost 2; bases outside the gene matches: 13. The CDR3 here is CASSLSSGNFQLTDTQYF. The CDR3 coding sequence is TGTGCCAGCAGCTTGTCGAGCGGGAACTTCCAACTCACAGATACGCAGTATTTT.

This rearrangement joins TRBV15 to TRBJ1-5, with 8 bases aligning to TRBD1. Germline values: CDR1 LNHNV, CDR2 YYDKDF (reference sequence). The CDR3 totals 19 residues. V lost 2 bases, J lost 9 bases, and 21 bases stayed unmatched. CDR3 sequence: CATSRLPGQAGSGLWPQHF. The CDR3 DNA reads as TGTGCCACCAGCAGACTACCGGGACAGGCGGGGTCGGGGCTCTGGCCCCAGCATTTT.

The chain couples TRBV18 to TRBJ1-5; TRBD1 matches at 7 bases. CDR3 length: 14 residues. Per germline, CDR1 KGHSH and CDR2 LQKENI. J was trimmed by 7 bases and V by 2 bases; bases with no gene match: 5. The DNA for the CDR3 is TGTGCCAGCTCACCAACAGGGGCCGGGCAGCCCCAGCATTTT. Amino acid sequence: CASSPTGAGQPQHF.

The genes are TRBV5-1 and TRBJ1-4, with 8 bases matching TRBD1. The CDR3 spans 16 residues. The V gene's germline CDR1 is SGHRS and CDR2 YFSETQ. The trim removed 6 bases at V and 4 bases at J, leaving 11 bases unmatched. The CDR3 protein is CASTSGNTGGNEKLFF. DNA of the CDR3: TGCGCCAGCACCAGCGGTAATACAGGGGGTAATGAAAAACTGTTTTTT.

The sample holds one count of this clone. The V call is TRBV30, the J call TRBJ2-5, with TRBD1 identical over 11 bases. V shed 2 bases and J 4 bases; nucleotides not matched to a gene: 6. The germline V gene encodes CDR1 GTSNPN and CDR2 SVGIG (reference sequence). This CDR3 region has 15 residues. The CDR3 protein is CAWSRDRGFSETQYF. The DNA of the CDR3 is TGTGCCTGGAGTCGGGACAGGGGGTTCTCAGAGACCCAGTACTTC.

The rearrangement joins TRBV9 to TRBJ1-5; the D is unclear. V dropped 0 bases and J dropped 5 bases, with 6 bases sitting between them. The CDR3 is made up of 13 amino acids. Germline V gives CDR1 SGDLS, CDR2 YYNGEE. The CDR3 bases are TGTGCCAGCAGCGTAGACAGTCATCAGCCCCAGCATTTT. Encoded protein: CASSVDSHQPQHF.

In nucleotides, the CDR3 is TGTGCCAGCAGTCTGGCGGGAGGCACCAATGAGCAGTTCTTC. Translation gives CASSLAGGTNEQFF. This chain uses TRBV25-1 with TRBJ2-1, with TRBD2 identical over 8 bases. The CDR3 has 14 residues. CDR1 is MGHDK and CDR2 is SYGVNS in the germline V gene. Trimming at V came to 5 bases and at J to 6 bases, leaving 6 bases not matched to a gene. The full variable domain, in which reference TRBV25-1 and TRBJ2-1 provide the parts outside the CDR3, is EADIYQTPRYLVIGTGKKITLECSQTMGHDKMYWYQQDPGMELHLIHYSYGVNSTEKGDLSSESTVSRIRTEHFPLTLESARPSHTSQYLCASSLAGGTNEQFFGPGTRLTVL.